This note documents a single T cell receptor beta chain sequence. With 8 bases removed from V and 9 bases from J, the gap between germline ends came to 14 bases. There are 12 residues in the CDR3. Germline V gene sequence: CDR1 MGHDK, CDR2 SYGVNS. This record belongs to a study of CD8+ T cells in alopecia areata. After isolation, RNA underwent reverse transcription to generate cDNA as the sequencing template. The method was immunoSEQ multiplex PCR; TCRdb's version includes in-frame clones alone and lacks a portion of them. The sample shows about 210,000 clones, 50% to 60% of them seen only once. The treatment: oral pan-JAK inhibitor, 5-10 mg twice daily. Separation by sorting yielded CD4+ and CD8+ T cells from PBMCs.

This TCR derives from a human donor with alopecia areata. The V call is TRBV25-1, the J call TRBJ1-5; weak D call: TRBD1 (5 bases). The sequenced sample was CD4+ T cells sorted from blood, obtained at week 4, from a patient treated with tofacitinib. CDR3 residues: CASRDGGGPQHF. CDR3 DNA sequence: TGTGCCAGCCGGGACGGGGGAGGGCCCCAGCATTTT.